Listed below are T cell receptor beta chains from one sample, sequenced in a study of cytomegalovirus exposure and HLA in healthy donors. Here immunoSEQ multiplex PCR was the method, and the copy in TCRdb shows in-frame clones only, minus some. The sample holds 150,000 to 200,000 clones, roughly 75% seen once. The specimen was PBMCs. These receptors were taken from a woman in her 40s in good health and CMV-seropositive. Each CDR3 is given without its conserved first and last residue. Fields, in order: J gene, V gene, CDR3 protein.

>TRBJ1-3|TRBV5-4
ASSRTGTEGNTIY
>TRBJ1-2|TRBV25-1
ASSVPGQLYGYT
>TRBJ1-4|TRBV28
ASSLGSATNEKLF
>TRBJ2-3|TRBV4-1
ASSQGLAGGPGTDTQY
>TRBJ1-2|TRBV10-3
AISEGETHNYGYT
>TRBJ2-7|TRBV6-5
ASSVTAAYEQY
>TRBJ2-3|TRBV5-5
ASSAGVDTQY
>TRBJ2-1|TRBV9
ASNRNEAREQF
>TRBJ1-4|TRBV14
ASSQGYGGNEKLF
>TRBJ2-5|TRBV9
ASSVRGGDTWSETQY
>TRBJ2-1|TRBV10-3
AISPGLAGLSSYNEQF
>TRBJ1-1|TRBV14
ASSAQLGTGEAF
>TRBJ2-3|TRBV27
ASSRDRGRTDTQY
>TRBJ2-1|TRBV15
ATSRGGTGGYNEQF
>TRBJ2-7|TRBV28
ASSLEGPGQLHGQY
>TRBJ2-2|TRBV10-2
ASRRGQNAGELF
>TRBJ2-7|TRBV6-6
ASMAGTGGEQY
>TRBJ1-5|TRBV27
ASRSFGQGNQPQH
>TRBJ2-7|TRBV28
ASSLTSTYEQY
>TRBJ2-5|TRBV5-1
ASSLESPNQETQY
>TRBJ2-5|TRBV13
ASSFIIGGSQETQY
>TRBJ2-6|TRBV10-2
ASRQGSGANVLT
>TRBJ1-2|TRBV7-9
ASSPTLNQQGSGYT
>TRBJ1-1|TRBV5-6
ASSPGRVRAF
>TRBJ2-7|TRBV20-1
SARRNEQY
>TRBJ1-2|TRBV7-2
ASSLDRANLYGYT
>TRBJ2-1|TRBV2
APPVGNEQF
>TRBJ1-5|TRBV6-1
ASSDPMVGASQPQH
>TRBJ1-2|TRBV9
ASSLEGARSNNYGYT
>TRBJ2-1|TRBV27
ASGIRDSPYNEQF
>TRBJ2-3|TRBV6-4
ASSDSSSTDTQY
>TRBJ2-7|TRBV7-2
ASSPGLAGGEQY
>TRBJ2-5|TRBV10-2
ASIKTSGSNQETQY
>TRBJ2-5|TRBV5-4
ASSLVGAGETQY
>TRBJ2-7|TRBV12-5
ASGLVYGARGTGTYEQY
>TRBJ1-1|TRBV29-1
STTQGWAEAF
>TRBJ1-1|TRBV7-8
ASSLGRNTEAF
>TRBJ2-2|TRBV6-6
ASSYPGQTVTGELF
>TRBJ1-2|TRBV20-1
SARDQYGYT
>TRBJ2-1|TRBV9
ASSVKPSYNEQF
>TRBJ1-2|TRBV30
AWSGTGGGYT
>TRBJ2-7|TRBV28
ASSFSPGLDTISYEQY
>TRBJ2-7|TRBV29-1
SVAGYPAQGYEQY
>TRBJ2-2|TRBV6-6
ASSSGQGRTGELF
>TRBJ2-7|TRBV4-1
ASSQDAGPAYEQY
>TRBJ2-4|TRBV30
AWSVLGWGERELGIQY
>TRBJ1-1|TRBV30
ASDRTCEAF
>TRBJ1-1|TRBV10-3
AISPQGPYNTEAF
>NA|TRBV6-5
ASSSLADSYEQY
>TRBJ2-4|TRBV2
ASSVLAGAKNIQY
>NA|TRBV5-1
ASSLRAGQGGNYEQY
>TRBJ2-7|TRBV6-5
ASSLQPRTSYEQY
>TRBJ1-5|TRBV10-3
AILGAYSNQPQH